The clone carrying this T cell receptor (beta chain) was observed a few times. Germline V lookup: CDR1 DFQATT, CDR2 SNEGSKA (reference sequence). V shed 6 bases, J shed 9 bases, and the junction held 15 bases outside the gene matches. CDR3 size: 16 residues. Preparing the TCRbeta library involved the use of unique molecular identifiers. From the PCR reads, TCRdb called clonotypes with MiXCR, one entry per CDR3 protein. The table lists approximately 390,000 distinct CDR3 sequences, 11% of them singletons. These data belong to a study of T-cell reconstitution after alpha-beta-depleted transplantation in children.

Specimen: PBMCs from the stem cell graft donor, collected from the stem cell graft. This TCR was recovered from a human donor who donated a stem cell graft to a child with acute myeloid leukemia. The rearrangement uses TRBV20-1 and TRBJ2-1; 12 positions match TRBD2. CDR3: CSASPSSGGALGEQFF. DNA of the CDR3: TGCAGTGCCAGCCCCTCTAGCGGGGGGGCCTTGGGTGAGCAGTTCTTC.